The clone carrying this T cell receptor beta chain was detected ten times or more. What it recognizes is unknown. This CDR3 comprises 13 residues. The V gene's germline CDR1 is MGHRA and CDR2 YSYEKL. Trimming removed 10 bases from V and 2 bases from J, with 15 bases in between. The data originate from a study of tumor-infiltrating lymphocytes in primary liver carcinoma. Study overall: Staging of the tumors gave T1-T3 N0M0, with widths of 4.2 to 10 cm. Findings of the study overall: Blood's top-250-clone fraction was significantly lower than that of tumors (p = 0.039).

Germline DNA was also extracted, while the blood RNA originated from unsorted whole blood. From 400 to 500 ng total RNA, TCR beta cDNA was generated with a primer in the constant region. Slightly modified ARM-PCR, run as three nested multiplex PCR rounds, produced the TCR beta libraries. A C-beta reverse primer and TRBV1-TRBV30 forward primers served in each of the first two PCR rounds, at 9 to 11 cycles apiece. TCRdb re-called the multiplex PCR reads through MiXCR, storing one row per CDR3 protein. Of about 200,000 distinct CDR3 sequences listed, less than 75% are singletons. Material: peripheral blood. The chain recombines TRBV4-1 with TRBJ2-7; a possible D gene is TRBD2 (6 bases). This clonotype originated in a woman in her fifties or sixties with primary liver carcinoma and hepatitis B virus infection. The DNA of the CDR3 is TGCGCCACTTCGGAGGGGATGCCCTACGAGCAGTACTTC. It yields the protein CATSEGMPYEQYF.